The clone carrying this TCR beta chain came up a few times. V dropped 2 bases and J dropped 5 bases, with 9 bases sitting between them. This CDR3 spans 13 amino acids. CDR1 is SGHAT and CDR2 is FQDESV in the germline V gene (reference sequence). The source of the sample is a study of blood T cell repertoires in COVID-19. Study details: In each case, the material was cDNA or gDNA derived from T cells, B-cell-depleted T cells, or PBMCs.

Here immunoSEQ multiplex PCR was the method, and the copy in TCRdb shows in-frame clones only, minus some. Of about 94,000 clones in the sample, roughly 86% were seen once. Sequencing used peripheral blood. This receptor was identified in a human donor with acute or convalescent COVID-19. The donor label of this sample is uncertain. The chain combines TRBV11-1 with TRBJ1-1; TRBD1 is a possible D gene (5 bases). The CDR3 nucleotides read TGTGCCAGCAGCTTAAGGGGTCCGACTGAAGCTTTCTTT. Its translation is CASSLRGPTEAFF. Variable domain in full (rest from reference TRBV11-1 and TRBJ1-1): EAEVAQSPRYKITEKSQAVAFWCDPISGHATLYWYRQILGQGPELLVQFQDESVVDDSQLPKDRFSAERLKGVDSTLKIQPAELGDSAMYLCASSLRGPTEAFFGQGTRLTVV.